This is a list of T cell receptor beta chains from one sample in a study of blood T cell repertoires in COVID-19. Produced via immunoSEQ multiplex PCR; TCRdb's table is partial and in-frame only. The sample includes approximately 300,000 clones, approximately 86% seen only once; the top ten take 4.1%. Sample: peripheral blood. These receptors all come from a woman aged 45-65 years with active or convalescent COVID-19. The CDR3 runs from the conserved cysteine through the conserved F or W. D genes are given only for firm matches. Clone size appears in some rows only: once, few, many, or a class for an expanded clone.

abundance	d_gene	v_gene	j_gene	CDR3aa	CDR3nt
NA	TRBD2	TRBV6-4	TRBJ2-1	CASKASGEYNEQFF	TGTGCCAGCAAGGCTAGCGGGGAATACAATGAGCAGTTCTTC
NA	TRBD2	TRBV7-7	TRBJ2-2	CASSPTSLAGGYTGELFF	TGTGCCAGCAGCCCCACCTCCCTAGCGGGAGGGTACACCGGGGAGCTGTTTTTT
few	TRBD1	TRBV29-1	TRBJ1-1	CSVKQGAGTEAFF	TGCAGCGTGAAGCAGGGGGCCGGCACTGAAGCTTTCTTT
once	NA	TRBV14	TRBJ1-3	CASSQFYGGNTIYF	TGTGCCAGCAGCCAATTCTACGGTGGAAACACCATATATTTT
NA	NA	TRBV6-1	TRBJ1-4	CASSDRGGKEKLFF	TGTGCCAGCAGTGACCGTGGAGGTAAAGAAAAACTGTTTTTT
NA	TRBD1	TRBV18	TRBJ2-6	CASSPDRGINSGANVLTF	TGTGCCAGCTCACCCGACAGGGGAATAAACTCTGGGGCCAACGTCCTGACTTTC
NA	NA	TRBV12-3/TRBV12-4	TRBJ1-2	CASGQFTGGGYTF	TGTGCCAGCGGACAGTTCACGGGCGGGGGCTACACCTTC
NA	NA	TRBV7-8	TRBJ1-1	CASSPPDRRGTEAFF	TGTGCCAGCAGCCCACCCGACAGGCGCGGCACTGAAGCTTTCTTT
NA	NA	TRBV10-3	TRBJ1-1	CAISFSGINTEAFF	TGTGCCATCAGTTTCTCAGGGATAAACACTGAAGCTTTCTTT
NA	TRBD1	TRBV28	TRBJ1-3	CASSLLTGASGNTIYF	TGTGCCAGCAGCCTCCTAACAGGGGCTTCTGGAAACACCATATATTTT
NA	NA	TRBV5-4	TRBJ2-3	CASSFSSVSTDTQYF	TGTGCCAGCAGCTTCTCGAGCGTAAGCACAGATACGCAGTATTTT
NA	NA	TRBV7-8	TRBJ2-1	CASSFKADNEQFF	TGTGCCAGCAGCTTTAAAGCGGACAATGAGCAGTTCTTC
NA	TRBD2	TRBV5-1	TRBJ2-7	CASSWSGGRSYEQYF	TGCGCCAGCAGCTGGTCCGGGGGGAGATCCTACGAGCAGTACTTC
once	NA	TRBV7-8	TRBJ2-1	CASSLDPDNEQFF	TGTGCCAGCAGCTTAGATCCCGACAATGAGCAGTTCTTC
NA	TRBD2	TRBV9	TRBJ2-1	CASSVVATSGGVWYNEQFF	TGTGCCAGCAGCGTAGTTGCGACTAGCGGGGGGGTATGGTACAATGAGCAGTTCTTC
NA	NA	TRBV5-1	TRBJ2-7	CASSLGGGRLEQYF	TGCGCCAGCAGCTTGGGAGGGGGACGGCTCGAGCAGTACTTC
once	TRBD1	TRBV10-3	TRBJ2-1	CAINTGQGGYNEQFF	TGTGCCATCAACACCGGACAGGGTGGCTACAATGAGCAGTTCTTC
NA	NA	TRBV14	TRBJ1-1	CASSTRANTEAFF	TGTGCCAGCAGCACCAGGGCGAACACTGAAGCTTTCTTT
NA	NA	TRBV19	TRBJ2-7	CASSRTGYSYEQYF	TGTGCCAGTAGTCGTACAGGGTACTCCTACGAGCAGTACTTC
NA	TRBD1	TRBV19	TRBJ1-5	CASSIEGQGGQPQHF	TGTGCCAGTAGTATCGAAGGACAGGGGGGTCAGCCCCAGCATTTT
NA	NA	TRBV5-4	TRBJ2-1	CASGPQEGLYNEQFF	TGTGCCAGCGGCCCCCAGGAGGGGCTGTACAATGAGCAGTTCTTC
NA	NA	TRBV5-1	TRBJ1-6	CASSSSGGSPLHF	TGCGCCAGCAGCTCTTCTGGCGGGTCACCCCTCCACTTT
NA	TRBD2	TRBV3-1/TRBV3-2	TRBJ2-3	CASSQDGGRRVGTQYF	TGTGCCAGCAGCCAAGACGGCGGGAGGAGGGTGGGGACGCAGTATTTT
NA	NA	TRBV7-3	TRBJ2-5	CASSLTVQETQYF	TGTGCCAGCAGCTTGACAGTCCAAGAGACCCAGTACTTC
NA	TRBD2	TRBV12-5	TRBJ2-2	CASEVRGEGSGELFF	TGTGCTAGTGAAGTGCGGGGGGAGGGATCCGGGGAGCTGTTTTTT
NA	NA	TRBV15	TRBJ2-3	CATSRDPPSSADTQYF	TGTGCCACCAGCAGAGATCCCCCATCCTCAGCAGATACGCAGTATTTT
NA	NA	TRBV3-1/TRBV3-2	TRBJ1-3	CASSQIRQMNTIYF	TGTGCCAGCAGCCAAATCCGTCAGATGAACACCATATATTTT
NA	TRBD2	TRBV9	TRBJ2-2	CASSVISGTSGTGELFF	TGTGCCAGCAGCGTTATTTCCGGGACTAGCGGCACCGGGGAGCTGTTTTTT
NA	NA	TRBV6-4	TRBJ2-3	CASSVGYLRDTQYF	TGTGCCAGCAGTGTCGGATATTTGAGGGATACGCAGTATTTT
NA	NA	TRBV28	TRBJ1-6	CASSFSQGSYNSPLHF	TGTGCCAGCAGTTTTTCGCAGGGATCCTATAATTCACCCCTCCACTTT
NA	NA	TRBV6-2/TRBV6-3	TRBJ2-7	CASSDGASMRRPYEQYF	TGTGCCAGCAGCGACGGTGCCTCGATGCGGAGGCCCTACGAGCAGTACTTC
NA	TRBD2	TRBV28	TRBJ2-7	CASSLTLAGVDNEQYF	TGTGCCAGCAGTTTAACCCTAGCGGGAGTTGATAACGAGCAGTACTTC
NA	TRBD2	TRBV5-4	TRBJ2-3	CASAPSQGTSGSAQYF	TGTGCCAGCGCCCCAAGTCAGGGGACTAGCGGTTCCGCGCAGTATTTT
NA	NA	TRBV29-1	TRBJ2-3	CSVLASTDTQYF	TGCAGCGTTCTAGCGAGCACAGATACGCAGTATTTT
NA	TRBD1	TRBV5-6	TRBJ1-2	CASSMGTGYHGYTF	TGTGCCAGCAGCATGGGGACAGGGTATCATGGCTACACCTTC
NA	TRBD1	TRBV19	TRBJ1-5	CASSIAWDRIRDQPQHF	TGTGCCAGTAGTATAGCCTGGGACAGAATAAGGGATCAGCCCCAGCATTTT
NA	TRBD1	TRBV28	TRBJ1-5	CASSSYGGTVGQAQHF	TGTGCCAGCAGTTCTTACGGAGGGACAGTGGGCCAAGCCCAGCATTTT
NA	NA	TRBV6-5	TRBJ1-1	CASSYFGGSEAFF	TGTGCCAGCAGTTACTTTGGAGGATCTGAAGCTTTCTTT
NA	NA	TRBV5-4	TRBJ1-1	CASSGGAGAMITEAFF	TGTGCCAGCAGCGGGGGGGCAGGGGCTATGATCACTGAAGCTTTCTTT
NA	NA	TRBV28	TRBJ2-7	CASSLKLPRQYF	TGTGCCAGCAGTTTAAAGTTGCCCAGGCAGTACTTC
NA	TRBD1	TRBV4-1	TRBJ1-1	CASSQGSQGPMNTEAFF	TGCGCCAGCAGCCAAGGGTCACAGGGGCCAATGAACACTGAAGCTTTCTTT
NA	NA	TRBV19	TRBJ2-7	CASSITNSYEQYF	TGTGCCAGTAGTATAACCAACAGTTACGAGCAGTACTTC
NA	NA	TRBV29-1	TRBJ1-1	CSVAGGYGNTGEAFF	TGCAGCGTTGCCGGAGGGTACGGGAACACTGGTGAAGCTTTCTTT
NA	TRBD1	TRBV2	TRBJ1-2	CASSLTGDYGYTF	TGTGCCAGCAGTTTGACAGGGGACTATGGCTACACCTTC
NA	NA	TRBV15	TRBJ1-2	CATSRASGGTFYGYTF	TGTGCCACCAGCAGAGCGTCGGGGGGAACATTTTATGGCTACACCTTC
NA	NA	TRBV5-1	TRBJ2-5	CASSRLDSLVGETQYF	TGCGCCAGCAGCCGTCTGGACAGCCTAGTCGGAGAGACCCAGTACTTC